The 17 T cell receptor beta chains listed next were all sequenced from one sample in a study of Graves' ophthalmopathy and Graves' hyperthyroidism. The authors amplified TCR beta CDR3 regions, and they did so from RNA transcripts for repertoire sequencing. HTBI-primed first-round RT-PCR preceded second-round multiplex PCR. TCRdb re-called the multiplex PCR reads with MiXCR, one entry per CDR3 protein. The sample records about 700,000 distinct CDR3 sequences, about 40% being singletons. Sequencing was carried out using peripheral blood. These receptors all come from an adult man with Graves' ophthalmopathy.

This clonotype showed up just a few times. The CDR3 bases are TGCGCCAGCAGCCAAAGGGGTTTCAATTCACCCCTCCACTTT. It is translated as CASSQRGFNSPLHF. The chain combines TRBV4-1 with TRBJ1-6; D is possibly TRBD1 (5 bases). In germline, CDR1 is MGHRA, CDR2 YSYEKL. V gave up 2 bases and J gave up 7 bases, with 9 bases separating them. The length of the CDR3 is 14 residues.

The chain joins TRBV29-1 to TRBJ1-2, with D perhaps TRBD1 (6 bases). This CDR3 contains 12 residues. Germline CDR1 reads SQVTM; CDR2 reads ANQGSEA. The ends were cut back, 4 bases at V and 7 bases at J, with 13 bases in the middle. The DNA of the CDR3 is TGCAGCGTTGGGGGGCGGGGTTCTGGCTACACCTTC. This translates into CSVGGRGSGYTF.

Note on this clonotype: A read error may produce the germline difference seen at one junction end. This chain links TRBV5-1 with TRBJ1-2, with D unresolved. The CDR3 extends over 12 amino acids. CDR1 is SGHRS, CDR2 YFSETQ, per germline. The CDR3 DNA reads as TGCGCCGGCAGCTTAGGGAGCTATGGCTACACCTTC. Translating gives CAGSLGSYGYTF.

This chain links TRBV24-1 with TRBJ2-5, with D perhaps TRBD2 (6 bases). This CDR3 has 12 amino acids. V lost 9 bases, J lost 2 bases, and 9 bases lay in between. Germline assignment: CDR1 KGHDR and CDR2 SFDVKD. The CDR3 DNA reads TGTGCCACCGCGGGGCATCAAGAGACCCAGTACTTC. Its translation: CATAGHQETQYF.

The rearrangement joins TRBV5-1 to TRBJ2-7; D not resolved. Germline V gene sequence: CDR1 SGHRS, CDR2 YFSETQ. The CDR3 has 16 residues. Trimming took off 4 bases at V and 4 bases at J, with 21 bases between the two ends. The CDR3 is CASSALPQRRRYEQYF. The CDR3, as DNA: TGCGCCAGCAGCGCGCTCCCTCAACGACGGAGATACGAGCAGTACTTC.

Turning to this clonotype: At one end the junction does not follow the germline gene, possibly because of a read error. V usage is TRBV9 and J usage is TRBJ2-5; no firm D call. Judging by the DNA end, TRBJ2-1 fits better; the J call may be wrong. CDR3 length equals 13 residues. Per germline, CDR1 SGDLS and CDR2 YYNGEE. The CDR3 sequence is CASSVLSFNEQFF. The CDR3 DNA reads TGTGCCAGCAGCGTACTTTCCTTCAATGAGCAGTTCTTC.

The sample holds one count of this clonotype. The chain carries TRBV7-9 and TRBJ2-5; the match to TRBD1 covers 8 bases. From germline, CDR1 is SEHNR and CDR2 FQNEAQ (reference sequence). This CDR3 region has 16 residues. With 1 base clipped from V and 4 bases from J, the junction kept 8 bases outside the gene matches. The CDR3 loop is CASSLVGTGELETQYF. In DNA, the CDR3 is TGTGCCAGCAGCTTAGTTGGGACAGGCGAGCTAGAGACCCAGTACTTC.

This clonotype was recorded once. This chain joins TRBV7-9 and TRBJ1-5; D uncertain. This CDR3 comprises 15 residues. V was cut by 0 bases and J by 3 bases, with 9 bases left in between. Germline values: CDR1 SEHNR, CDR2 FQNEAQ (reference sequence). CDR3 sequence reads: CASSLAPGNNQPQHF. The CDR3 coding sequence is TGTGCCAGCAGCTTAGCGCCGGGGAACAATCAGCCCCAGCATTTT.

The chain recombines TRBV25-1 with TRBJ1-6; D is possibly TRBD1 (6 bases). Trimming removed 4 bases at V and 19 bases at J, with 17 bases between. The germline V gene encodes CDR1 MGHDK and CDR2 SYGVNS. The CDR3 is made up of 12 amino acids. Written as DNA, the CDR3 is TGTGCCAGCAGTGCACTCCGGGGGCATGAACACTTT. Amino acids: CASSALRGHEHF.

With respect to this clonotype: Germline and junction disagree at one end, which may indicate a read error. The gene calls are TRBV19 and TRBJ2-6; D possibly uses TRBD1 or TRBD2 (5 bases each). This CDR3 spans 18 amino acids. Germline V gene data show CDR1 as LNHDA and CDR2 as SQIVND (reference sequence). This CDR3 reads CAISLMETEGAGANVLTF. The CDR3 DNA reads TGTGCCATTAGTCTCATGGAGACAGAGGGCGCTGGGGCCAACGTCCTGACTTTC.

The V and J genes are TRBV12-5 and TRBJ2-7; 8 bases align to TRBD1. Losses at the gene ends were 1 base for V and 5 bases for J; bases not matched to a gene: 10. The CDR3 consists of 16 residues. Germline-derived CDR1 and CDR2 are LGHNT and FRNRAP. The DNA for the CDR3 is TGTGCTAGTGGTTTGGACCCCGGGACAGGCGGGCACGAGCAGTACTTC. Protein sequence: CASGLDPGTGGHEQYF.

This clonotype has just a few counts. This chain uses TRBV4-1 with TRBJ1-2, with no clear D. This CDR3 contains 17 residues. V lost 4 bases and J lost 0, with 18 bases in between. Germline V gene sequence: CDR1 MGHRA, CDR2 YSYEKL. Here the CDR3 reads CASSRIISTDSNYGYTF. The DNA of the CDR3 is TGCGCCAGCAGCCGAATCATTTCGACGGACTCTAACTATGGCTACACCTTC.

The sample holds many counts of this clonotype. V and J are TRBV2 and TRBJ1-5; TRBD1 might be the D (5 bases). The V gene's germline CDR1 is SNHLY and CDR2 FYNNEI. CDR3 size: 14 residues. Trimming took off 5 bases at V and 1 base at J, with 9 bases between the two ends. CDR3 sequence: CASSYTGSNQPQHF. In DNA, the CDR3 is TGTGCCAGCAGTTATACAGGAAGCAATCAGCCCCAGCATTTT.

This clonotype was seen a few times. The chain carries TRBV4-1 and TRBJ2-7; 7 positions agree with TRBD1. The CDR3 is 13 amino acids. V was pared by 1 base and J by 6 bases, with 3 bases of the junction left unmatched. Per the germline V gene, CDR1 is MGHRA and CDR2 is YSYEKL. The CDR3, as DNA: TGCGCCAGCAGCCAAGGACAGGGAAGCGAGCAGTACTTC. Translation: CASSQGQGSEQYF.

This clonotype was seen ten or more times. This chain connects TRBV12-3 or TRBV12-4 to TRBJ2-7; possibly TRBD1 for D (6 bases). The CDR3 loop spans 14 amino acids. The ends were cut back, 7 bases at V and 2 bases at J, with 15 bases in the middle. CDR3 sequence: CASTTGQGTYEQYF. The CDR3 coding sequence is TGTGCCAGCACCACGGGGCAGGGGACCTACGAGCAGTACTTC.

This clonotype was detected only a few times. The gene calls are TRBV4-3 and TRBJ2-6, with D hard to call. This CDR3 contains 18 residues. V was trimmed by 1 base and J by 0 bases, leaving 13 bases between them. Germline CDR1 LGHNA, CDR2 YSLEER. The CDR3: CASSQGRHSSSGANVLTF. Here the CDR3 DNA reads TGCGCCAGCAGCCAAGGTCGCCACAGTAGCTCTGGGGCCAACGTCCTGACTTTC.

The V gene is TRBV7-9, the J gene TRBJ2-7, with a possible D match to TRBD2 (5 bases). This CDR3 comprises 15 residues. V lost 1 base and J 0 bases, leaving 10 bases between the germline ends. From germline, CDR1 is SEHNR and CDR2 FQNEAQ (reference sequence). CDR3 bases: TGTGCCAGCAGCTTAGTTGCGGGCGTCTCCTACGAGCAGTACTTC. Amino acid sequence: CASSLVAGVSYEQYF. Full variable domain (outside the CDR3, taken from reference TRBV7-9 and TRBJ2-7): DTGVSQNPRHKITKRGQNVTFRCDPISEHNRLYWYRQTLGQGPEFLTYFQNEAQLEKSRLLSDRFSAERPKGSFSTLEIQRTEQGDSAMYLCASSLVAGVSYEQYFGPGTRLTVT.